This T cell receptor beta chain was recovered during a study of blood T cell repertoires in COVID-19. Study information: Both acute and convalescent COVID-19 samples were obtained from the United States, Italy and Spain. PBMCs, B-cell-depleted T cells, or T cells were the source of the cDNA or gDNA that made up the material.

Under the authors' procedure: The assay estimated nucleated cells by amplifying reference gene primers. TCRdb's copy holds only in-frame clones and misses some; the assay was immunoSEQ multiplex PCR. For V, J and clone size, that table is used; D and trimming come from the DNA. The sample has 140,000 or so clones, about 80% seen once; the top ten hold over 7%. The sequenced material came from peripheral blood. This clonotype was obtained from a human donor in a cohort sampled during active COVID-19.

DNA for the CDR3: TGTGCCAGCTCACCAACGGGGGGTCGAGACGAGCAGTACTTC. It encodes CASSPTGGRDEQYF. The chain uses TRBV18 and TRBJ2-7; 7 bases are shared with TRBD2. The ends lost 2 bases at V and 5 bases at J; junction bases unmatched: 6. CDR1 KGHSH and CDR2 LQKENI come from the germline V gene. The CDR3 length is 14 residues.